The 20 T cell receptor beta chains below all came from one sample that was sequenced in a study of Ad26.COV2.S vaccination and SARS-CoV-2 variants. Measured with immunoSEQ multiplex PCR; TCRdb has only the in-frame clones, and not every one. Of about 680,000 clones in the sample, about 90% were seen once. The treatment was: around 19 received Ad26.COV2.S at low or high dose, single or two shots; roughly 5 received placebo; per-sample allocation not given. Sampling was performed 63 days after the first vaccine or placebo injection. The sample consisted of peripheral blood, taken in a trial of Ad26.COV2.S vaccine versus placebo. These receptors all come from a person between 18 and 65 years old who received the Ad26.COV2.S COVID-19 vaccine or a placebo.

The CDR3 protein is CASSQAAGKPYNEQFF. In nucleotides, the CDR3 is TGTGCCAGCAGCCAAGCGGCAGGGAAACCCTACAATGAGCAGTTCTTC. V gene TRBV4-2 combines with J gene TRBJ2-1, with a tentative D call TRBD1 (5 bases). The CDR3 runs 16 residues. V was shortened by 1 base and J by 2 bases, with 12 bases between the two germline ends. From germline, CDR1 is LGHNA and CDR2 YNFKEQ.

CDR3 in amino acids: CASSQKSLDWEGVYNEQFF. In nucleotides, the CDR3 is TGTGCCAGCAGCCAAAAGTCCCTGGACTGGGAGGGGGTTTACAATGAGCAGTTCTTC. V gene TRBV3-1 (or the pseudogene TRBV3-2) combines with J gene TRBJ2-1; weak D call: TRBD2 (7 bases). V dropped 2 bases and J dropped 4 bases, with 24 bases sitting between them. Germline V gene data show CDR1 as LGHDT and CDR2 as YNNKEL (reference sequence). The CDR3 has 19 residues.

The CDR3, as DNA: TGTGCCAGCAGCGTAGAAGGGCGGGGTACGCAGTATTTT. It encodes CASSVEGRGTQYF. The genes are TRBV9 and TRBJ2-3; tentatively, D is TRBD2 (6 bases). The germline V and J ends were trimmed by 0 bases and 8 bases, with 10 bases remaining between them. The germline gives CDR1 SGDLS, CDR2 YYNGEE. The CDR3 covers 13 residues.

The V and J genes are TRBV5-4 and TRBJ2-2; D uncertain. CDR1 SGHNT and CDR2 YYREEE come from the germline V gene (reference sequence). Trimming stripped 2 bases from V and 6 bases from J, with 8 bases between. The CDR3 is 13 amino acids. The CDR3 sequence is CASSLAVSGELFF. DNA of the CDR3: TGTGCCAGCAGCTTAGCAGTATCCGGGGAGCTGTTTTTT.

V usage is TRBV19 and J usage is TRBJ2-3; 10 positions match TRBD1. The CDR3 has 15 residues. Per the germline V gene, CDR1 is LNHDA and CDR2 is SQIVND (reference sequence). V shed 9 bases and J 5 bases; nucleotides not matched to a gene: 11. The CDR3 loop reads CASTPGTGALDTQYF. CDR3 nucleotide sequence: TGTGCCAGCACCCCCGGGACAGGGGCTCTAGATACGCAGTATTTT.

V gene TRBV5-1 combines with J gene TRBJ2-6; D unresolved. Between the trimmed V and J ends, which lost 1 base and 2 bases, there was a span of 7 bases. Germline V lookup: CDR1 SGHRS, CDR2 YFSETQ. This CDR3 has 15 residues. Here the CDR3 reads CASSLRVAGANVLTF. The CDR3 coding sequence is TGCGCCAGCAGCTTGAGGGTTGCTGGGGCCAACGTCCTGACTTTC.

The J gene is TRBJ2-3, the V gene TRBV19, with D perhaps given as TRBD1 or TRBD2 (5 bases each). The V end was cut by 9 bases, the J end by 4 bases, with 20 bases between. Germline V gene sequence: CDR1 LNHDA, CDR2 SQIVND (reference sequence). The CDR3 totals 15 residues. CDR3 bases: TGTGCCAGCCAGTATCGTAACCTGGGGGCAGATACGCAGTATTTT. Translating it yields CASQYRNLGADTQYF.

With regard to this clone: Other DNA sequences within the sample encode an identical CDR3. This chain joins TRBV18 and TRBJ2-2; 7 bases align to TRBD2. After removal of 3 bases from V and 5 bases from J, the junction contained 3 bases not matched to a gene. This CDR3 has 14 residues. Germline CDR1 is KGHSH and CDR2 is LQKENI. The CDR3 DNA is TGTGCCAGCTCACCCCAGGGAGGGACCGGGGAGCTGTTTTTT. It codes for CASSPQGGTGELFF.

This chain connects TRBV6-2 or TRBV6-3 to TRBJ1-5, with a tentative D call TRBD1 (6 bases). Trimming removed 0 bases at V and 6 bases at J, with 12 bases between. Germline assignment: CDR1 MNHEY and CDR2 SVGEGT. The CDR3 has 15 residues. CDR3 sequence reads: CASSYSRGGRQPQHF. CDR3 nucleotides: TGTGCCAGCAGTTACTCGAGGGGGGGTCGTCAGCCCCAGCATTTT.

The gene calls are TRBV5-6 and TRBJ1-2, with 8 bases fitting TRBD1. CDR3 length: 13 amino acids. J gave up 14 bases and V 3 bases, and 12 bases lay outside the gene matches. Per germline, CDR1 SGHDT and CDR2 YYEEEE. CDR3 sequence reads: CASSSGQGIKETF. DNA of the CDR3: TGTGCCAGCAGCTCTGGACAGGGAATAAAAGAGACCTTC.

The chain has TRBV11-2 and TRBJ1-2; TRBD1 agrees at 9 bases. The germline V gene encodes CDR1 SGHAT and CDR2 FQNNGV. The junction had 4 bases not matched to a gene; V was cut back by 0 bases and J by 8 bases. The CDR3 runs to 14 residues. The CDR3 nucleotides are TGTGCCAGCAGCTTAGAGGGACAGGGTTACGGCTACACCTTC. Translation: CASSLEGQGYGYTF.

This chain links TRBV19 with TRBJ2-1; D is uncertain. Germline loops: CDR1 LNHDA, CDR2 SQIVND (reference sequence). The CDR3 has 16 amino acids. V was cut by 10 bases and J by 4 bases, with 23 bases left in between. This CDR3 is CATLRLGTDPYNEQFF. CDR3 coding DNA: TGTGCCACCCTCCGGCTGGGCACAGACCCATACAATGAGCAGTTCTTC.

This clone was seen once. The chain employs TRBV15 and TRBJ2-6; the D call may be TRBD1 or TRBD2 (5 bases each). Per germline, CDR1 LNHNV and CDR2 YYDKDF (reference sequence). V was pared by 7 bases and J by 0 bases, with 13 bases between. The CDR3 runs 16 residues. The CDR3 region is CATTSGTHSGANVLTF. The CDR3 DNA sequence: TGTGCCACCACGTCTGGGACCCACTCTGGGGCCAACGTCCTGACTTTC.

In nucleotides, the CDR3 is TGTGCCAGCAGCTTACCCGGACTAGCGGCTGAGCAGTTCTTC. Translation: CASSLPGLAAEQFF. The rearrangement uses TRBV7-8 and TRBJ2-1; 10 bases map to TRBD2. V gave up 2 bases and J gave up 9 bases; unmatched junction bases: 4. CDR3 length: 14 amino acids. Germline assignment: CDR1 SGHVS and CDR2 FQNEAQ.

The chain combines TRBV10-3 with TRBJ2-1; 8 bases align to TRBD2. There are 14 residues in the CDR3. Germline values: CDR1 ENHRY, CDR2 SYGVKD. V gave up 4 bases and J gave up 3 bases; unmatched junction bases: 2. The DNA of the CDR3 is TGTGCCATCAGTGGTGGGACTAGCTACAATGAGCAGTTCTTC. It yields the protein CAISGGTSYNEQFF.

V and J are TRBV4-3 and TRBJ2-5; D is possibly TRBD1 (6 bases). The CDR3 has 16 amino acids. Germline assignment: CDR1 LGHNA and CDR2 YSLEER. The V gene lost 0 bases and the J gene lost 1 base, with 12 bases spanning the gap. The CDR3 loop is CASSQDLGRGQETQYF. For the CDR3, the DNA is TGCGCCAGCAGCCAAGATCTCGGCAGGGGCCAAGAGACCCAGTACTTC.

This chain connects TRBV28 to TRBJ1-2; D is ambiguous. The CDR3 contains 14 residues. V was cut by 6 bases and J by 3 bases, with 14 bases left in between. Germline V gene sequence: CDR1 MDHEN, CDR2 SYDVKM. CDR3 sequence reads: CASSGAPLDYGYTF. Written as DNA, the CDR3 is TGTGCCAGCAGCGGTGCCCCGTTGGACTATGGCTACACCTTC.

This clone came up once. The V and J genes are TRBV12-3 or TRBV12-4 and TRBJ1-5, with TRBD1 identical over 7 bases. The J segment lost 11 bases and the V segment lost 4 bases, leaving 5 bases of the junction unmatched. CDR3 length equals 12 residues. CDR3: CASSSYRGAQHF. In nucleotides, the CDR3 is TGTGCCAGCAGTTCGTACAGGGGTGCCCAGCATTTT.

The chain links TRBV5-1 to TRBJ2-7; 8 nucleotides match TRBD2. Germline V CDR1 and CDR2: SGHRS, YFSETQ. This CDR3 contains 15 residues. V dropped 3 bases and J dropped 3; count of bases not matched to a gene: 8. The CDR3, as DNA: TGCGCCAGCAGCTCAACCGGGACTAGTAGCTACGAGCAGTACTTC. Translation: CASSSTGTSSYEQYF.

V is TRBV18 and J is TRBJ1-2; no clear D gene. This CDR3 has 14 amino acids. Germline lookup yields CDR1 KGHSH and CDR2 LQKENI. Deletions cut 6 bases from V and 2 bases from J, with 13 bases between. As DNA, the CDR3 is TGTGCCAGCTCCCCTTGGGGAGCAAACTATGGCTACACCTTC. Translation: CASSPWGANYGYTF.